A single sample is the source of the 13 T cell receptor beta chains below, sequenced in a study of blood T cell repertoires in COVID-19 (dated by TCRdb to 2018 to 2020). The method behind the library was the immunoSEQ multiplex PCR assay. In its TCRdb copy, this immuneACCESS table keeps in-frame sequences only and misses some clones. Where compared with another copy, unresolved V genes explain less than half of these, and the others have no known cause. The sample table records roughly 150,000 clones; roughly nine tenths of these occur just once. Roughly 4% of the sample belongs to the ten largest clones. The source material was peripheral blood. Receptors were obtained from a woman in her sixties or seventies with acute or convalescent COVID-19.

The rearrangement links TRBV9 to TRBJ1-4; possibly TRBD1 for D (6 bases). CDR1 and CDR2 (germline): SGDLS, YYNGEE. This CDR3 has 16 amino acids. Trimming stripped 4 bases from V and 7 bases from J, with 20 bases between. CDR3 residues: CASSSRGGQSGEKLFF. The DNA for the CDR3 is TGTGCCAGCAGCTCACGCGGGGGGCAGTCGGGTGAAAAACTGTTTTTT.

V gene TRBV7-8 combines with J gene TRBJ2-3, with TRBD2 matching over 7 bases. The CDR3 runs 17 residues. CDR1 and CDR2 (germline): SGHVS, FQNEAQ. Germline trimming cut 7 bases from V and 4 bases from J; bases unmatched to any gene: 17. DNA of the CDR3: TGTGCCAGCAACTCCCTCTGGGCGGGAGAGGTGGCAGATACGCAGTATTTT. Translation gives CASNSLWAGEVADTQYF. The entire variable domain, with the rest obtained from reference TRBV7-8 and TRBJ2-3, is as follows: GAGVSQSPRYKVAKRGQDVALRCDPISGHVSLFWYQQALGQGPEFLTYFQNEAQLDKSGLPSDRFFAERPEGSVSTLKIQRTQQEDSAVYLCASNSLWAGEVADTQYFGPGTRLTVL.

The J gene is TRBJ2-7, the V gene TRBV9, with 7 bases lining up with TRBD2. Germline V gene data show CDR1 as SGDLS and CDR2 as YYNGEE. V shed 0 bases and J 2 bases; nucleotides not matched to a gene: 5. The CDR3 runs to 15 residues. The CDR3 DNA sequence: TGTGCCAGCAGCGTAGGTCCGGGGGGACCCTACGAGCAGTACTTC. This gives the protein CASSVGPGGPYEQYF.

The rearrangement joins TRBV7-2 to TRBJ2-7, with 10 bases that match TRBD1. This CDR3 is built from 14 residues. V was pared by 5 bases and J by 3 bases, with 4 bases of the junction left unmatched. CDR1 is SGHTA, CDR2 FQGNSA, per germline. The CDR3 DNA sequence: TGTGCCAGCAGCGGCCGGACAGGGGGCTACGAGCAGTACTTC. Translating it yields CASSGRTGGYEQYF.

The chain couples TRBV9 to TRBJ1-2, with 7 bases aligning to TRBD1. Germline values: CDR1 SGDLS, CDR2 YYNGEE. CDR3 length: 13 amino acids. V gave up 3 bases and J gave up 4 bases; unmatched junction bases: 3. DNA of the CDR3: TGTGCCAGCAGCGGCAACAGGGGCTATGGCTACACCTTC. Translated: CASSGNRGYGYTF.

The rearrangement links TRBV9 to TRBJ1-4; 9 bases map to TRBD1. The germline V gene has CDR1 SGDLS and CDR2 YYNGEE. Trimming removed 0 bases from V and 5 bases from J; junction bases left unmatched: 5. The CDR3 extends over 16 amino acids. The CDR3 here is CASSVGDGTGNEKLFF. CDR3 coding DNA: TGTGCCAGCAGCGTAGGTGATGGGACAGGGAATGAAAAACTGTTTTTT. Drawing the rest from reference TRBV9 and TRBJ1-4, the complete variable domain is DSGVTQTPKHLITATGQRVTLRCSPRSGDLSVYWYQQSLDQGLQFLIQYYNGEERAKGNILERFSAQQFPDLHSELNLSSLELGDSALYFCASSVGDGTGNEKLFFGSGTQLSVL.

The genes are TRBV29-1 and TRBJ1-2, with D possibly being TRBD1 (5 bases). V lost 7 bases and J 1 base, leaving 7 bases between the germline ends. CDR3 length: 11 amino acids. Germline values: CDR1 SQVTM, CDR2 ANQGSEA. The CDR3 is CSGGHNYGYTF. The CDR3 DNA sequence: TGCAGCGGGGGCCATAACTATGGCTACACCTTC. Looking up the rest from reference TRBV29-1 and TRBJ1-2 gives the full variable domain: SAVISQKPSRDICQRGTSLTIQCQVDSQVTMMFWYRQQPGQSLTLIATANQGSEATYESGFVIDKFPISRPNLTFSTLTVSNMSPEDSSIYLCSGGHNYGYTFGSGTRLTVV.

The chain combines TRBV6-5 with TRBJ2-7, with D perhaps TRBD1 (6 bases). The CDR3 covers 15 residues. V was cut by 0 bases and J by 0 bases, with 9 bases left in between. CDR1 and CDR2 from the germline V gene are MNHEY and SVGAGI. CDR3 protein: CASSYSVRGSYEQYF. DNA of the CDR3: TGTGCCAGCAGTTACTCGGTCAGGGGCTCCTACGAGCAGTACTTC.

The chain couples TRBV27 to TRBJ2-7; D might be TRBD1 (6 bases). CDR3 length equals 16 residues. The germline gives CDR1 MNHEY, CDR2 SMNVEV (reference sequence). The V end lost 6 bases, the J end lost 0 bases, and 18 bases lay between the germline ends. CDR3 loop: CASSLTGTLSSYEQYF. Written as DNA, the CDR3 is TGTGCCAGCAGCCTTACCGGGACATTGAGCTCCTACGAGCAGTACTTC.

The chain employs TRBV11-2 and TRBJ2-1; 14 bases align to TRBD2. This CDR3 is built from 16 residues. V lost 5 bases to trimming and J lost 8 bases; unmatched junction nucleotides: 8. Germline V gene lookup returns CDR1 SGHAT and CDR2 FQNNGV. Here the CDR3 reads CASSRLTSGRGDEQFF. Written as DNA, the CDR3 is TGTGCCAGCAGCCGTCTGACTAGCGGGAGGGGCGATGAGCAGTTCTTC.

The V call is TRBV5-5, the J call TRBJ2-1; perhaps TRBD2 as D (6 bases). The CDR3 is 16 residues long. V lost 1 base, J lost 3 bases, and 14 bases lay in between. Germline values: CDR1 SGHKS, CDR2 YYEKEE (reference sequence). The CDR3 loop is CASSLWAGQFYNEQFF. CDR3 nucleotide sequence: TGTGCCAGCAGCTTGTGGGCGGGGCAGTTCTACAATGAGCAGTTCTTC.

This rearrangement joins TRBV28 to TRBJ1-4; 10 bases match TRBD1. CDR3 length: 14 residues. Germline V CDR1 and CDR2: MDHEN, SYDVKM. The junction had 3 bases not matched to a gene; V was cut back by 5 bases and J by 6 bases. The CDR3 sequence: CASSRQGAYEKLFF. The CDR3 nucleotides are TGTGCCAGCAGTCGACAGGGGGCATATGAAAAACTGTTTTTT.

This clone appeared once. The V gene is TRBV6-1, the J gene TRBJ1-2, with 7 bases lining up with TRBD1. Germline V gives CDR1 MNHNS, CDR2 SASEGT. The CDR3 loop spans 15 amino acids. V lost 1 base and J lost 2; bases outside the gene matches: 4. As DNA, the CDR3 is TGTGCCAGCAGTGAAGGAGGGGGCAGCAACTATGGCTACACCTTC. Encoded protein: CASSEGGGSNYGYTF.